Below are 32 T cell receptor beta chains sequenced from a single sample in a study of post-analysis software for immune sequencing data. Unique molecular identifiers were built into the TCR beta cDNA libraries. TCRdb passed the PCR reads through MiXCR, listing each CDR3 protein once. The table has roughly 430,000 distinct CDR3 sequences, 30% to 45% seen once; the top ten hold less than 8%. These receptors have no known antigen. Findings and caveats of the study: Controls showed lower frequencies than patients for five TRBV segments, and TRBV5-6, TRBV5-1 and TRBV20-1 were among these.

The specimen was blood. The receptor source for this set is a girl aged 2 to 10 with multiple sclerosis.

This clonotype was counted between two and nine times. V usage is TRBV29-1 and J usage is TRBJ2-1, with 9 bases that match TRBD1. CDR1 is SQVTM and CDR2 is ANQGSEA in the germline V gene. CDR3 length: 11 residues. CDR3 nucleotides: TGCAGTACGCGGACAGGGGTTGAGCAGTTCTTC. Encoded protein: CSTRTGVEQFF.

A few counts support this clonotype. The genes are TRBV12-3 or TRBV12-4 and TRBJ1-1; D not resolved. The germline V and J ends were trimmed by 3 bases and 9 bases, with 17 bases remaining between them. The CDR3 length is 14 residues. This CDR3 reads CASSFPQVVIQAFF. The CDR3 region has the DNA TGTGCCAGCAGTTTTCCTCAGGTCGTCATACAAGCTTTCTTT.

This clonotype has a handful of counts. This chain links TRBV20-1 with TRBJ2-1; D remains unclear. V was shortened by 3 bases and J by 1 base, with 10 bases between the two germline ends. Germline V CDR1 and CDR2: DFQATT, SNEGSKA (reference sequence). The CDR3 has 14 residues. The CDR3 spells CSARTQGSYNEQFF. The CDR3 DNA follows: TGCAGTGCTAGGACCCAAGGTTCCTACAATGAGCAGTTCTTC.

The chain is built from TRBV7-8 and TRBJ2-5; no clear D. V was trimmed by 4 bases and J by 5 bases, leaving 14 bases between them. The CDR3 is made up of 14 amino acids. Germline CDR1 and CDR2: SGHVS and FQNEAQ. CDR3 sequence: CASSSKDPWETQYF. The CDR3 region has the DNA TGTGCCAGCAGCTCGAAGGACCCCTGGGAGACCCAGTACTTC.

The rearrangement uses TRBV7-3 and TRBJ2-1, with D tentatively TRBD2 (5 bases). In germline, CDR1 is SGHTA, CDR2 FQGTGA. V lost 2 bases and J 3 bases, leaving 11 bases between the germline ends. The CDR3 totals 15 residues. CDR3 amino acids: CASSLQAVLYNEQFF. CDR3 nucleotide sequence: TGTGCCAGCAGCTTACAAGCGGTCCTCTACAATGAGCAGTTCTTC. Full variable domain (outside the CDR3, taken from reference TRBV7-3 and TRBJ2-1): GAGVSQTPSNKVTEKGKYVELRCDPISGHTALYWYRQSLGQGPEFLIYFQGTGAADDSGLPNDRFFAVRPEGSVSTLKIQRTERGDSAVYLCASSLQAVLYNEQFFGPGTRLTVL.

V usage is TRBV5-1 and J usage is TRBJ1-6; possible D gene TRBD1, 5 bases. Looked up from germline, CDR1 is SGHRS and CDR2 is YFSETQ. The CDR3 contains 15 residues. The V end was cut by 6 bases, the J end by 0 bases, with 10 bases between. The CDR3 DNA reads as TGCGCCAGCACAAGGGGAACCTCCTATAATTCACCCCTCCACTTT. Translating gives CASTRGTSYNSPLHF.

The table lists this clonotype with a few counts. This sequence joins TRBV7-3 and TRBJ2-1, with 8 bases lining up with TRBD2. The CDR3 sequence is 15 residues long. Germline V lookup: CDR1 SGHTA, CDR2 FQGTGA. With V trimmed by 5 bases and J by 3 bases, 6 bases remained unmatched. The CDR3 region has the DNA TGTGCCAGCAGCAGCCGCGGGGGGTACTACAATGAGCAGTTCTTC. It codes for CASSSRGGYYNEQFF. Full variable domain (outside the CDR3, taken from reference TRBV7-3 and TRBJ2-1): GAGVSQTPSNKVTEKGKYVELRCDPISGHTALYWYRQSLGQGPEFLIYFQGTGAADDSGLPNDRFFAVRPEGSVSTLKIQRTERGDSAVYLCASSSRGGYYNEQFFGPGTRLTVL.

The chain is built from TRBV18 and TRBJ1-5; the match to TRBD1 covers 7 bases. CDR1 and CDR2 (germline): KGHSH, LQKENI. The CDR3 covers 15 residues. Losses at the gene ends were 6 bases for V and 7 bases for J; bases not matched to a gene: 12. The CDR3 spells CASSRTGQINQPQHF. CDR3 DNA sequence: TGTGCCAGCTCCCGGACGGGACAGATAAACCAGCCCCAGCATTTT. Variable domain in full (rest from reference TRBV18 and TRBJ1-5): NAGVMQNPRHLVRRRGQEARLRCSPMKGHSHVYWYRQLPEEGLKFMVYLQKENIIDESGMPKERFSAEFPKEGPSILRIQQVVRGDSAAYFCASSRTGQINQPQHFGDGTRLSIL.

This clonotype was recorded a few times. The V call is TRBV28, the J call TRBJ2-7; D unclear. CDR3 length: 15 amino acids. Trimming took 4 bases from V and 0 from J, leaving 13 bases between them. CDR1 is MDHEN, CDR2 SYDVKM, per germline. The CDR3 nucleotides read TGTGCCAGCAGTTCCCCCCGGGTGAGCTCCTACGAGCAGTACTTC. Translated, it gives CASSSPRVSSYEQYF.

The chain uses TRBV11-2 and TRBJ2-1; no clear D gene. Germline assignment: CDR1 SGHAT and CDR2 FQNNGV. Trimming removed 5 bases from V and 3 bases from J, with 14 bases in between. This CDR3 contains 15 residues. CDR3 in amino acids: CASSPLSGFYNEQFF. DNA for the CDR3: TGTGCCAGCAGCCCACTCTCTGGGTTCTACAATGAGCAGTTCTTC.

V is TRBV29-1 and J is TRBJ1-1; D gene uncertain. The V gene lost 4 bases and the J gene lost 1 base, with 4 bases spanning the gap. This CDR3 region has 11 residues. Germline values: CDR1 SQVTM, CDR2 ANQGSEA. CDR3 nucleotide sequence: TGCAGCGTTGTGGCGAACACTGAAGCTTTCTTT. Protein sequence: CSVVANTEAFF. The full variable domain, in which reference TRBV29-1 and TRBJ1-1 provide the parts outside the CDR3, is SAVISQKPSRDICQRGTSLTIQCQVDSQVTMMFWYRQQPGQSLTLIATANQGSEATYESGFVIDKFPISRPNLTFSTLTVSNMSPEDSSIYLCSVVANTEAFFGQGTRLTVV.

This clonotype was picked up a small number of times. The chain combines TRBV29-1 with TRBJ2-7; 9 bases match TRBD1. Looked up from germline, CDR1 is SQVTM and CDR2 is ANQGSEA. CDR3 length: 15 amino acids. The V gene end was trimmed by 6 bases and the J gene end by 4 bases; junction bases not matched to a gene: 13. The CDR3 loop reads CSVDEGTGTFYEQYF. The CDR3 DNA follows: TGCAGCGTAGATGAGGGGACAGGGACCTTTTACGAGCAGTACTTC.

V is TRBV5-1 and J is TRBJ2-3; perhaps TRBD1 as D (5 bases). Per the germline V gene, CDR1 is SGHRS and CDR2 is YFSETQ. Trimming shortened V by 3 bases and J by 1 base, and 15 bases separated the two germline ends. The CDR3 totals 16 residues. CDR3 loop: CASSWQQAKGTDTQYF. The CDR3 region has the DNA TGCGCCAGCAGCTGGCAACAGGCAAAGGGCACAGATACGCAGTATTTT.

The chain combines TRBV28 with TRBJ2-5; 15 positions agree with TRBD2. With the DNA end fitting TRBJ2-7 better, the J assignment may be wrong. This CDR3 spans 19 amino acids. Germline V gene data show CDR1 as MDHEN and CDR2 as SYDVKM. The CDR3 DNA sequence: TGTGCCAGCAGTTTGCCCACGATTGGACTAGCGGGAGGGCGAAACGAGCAGTACTTC. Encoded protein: CASSLPTIGLAGGRNEQYF.

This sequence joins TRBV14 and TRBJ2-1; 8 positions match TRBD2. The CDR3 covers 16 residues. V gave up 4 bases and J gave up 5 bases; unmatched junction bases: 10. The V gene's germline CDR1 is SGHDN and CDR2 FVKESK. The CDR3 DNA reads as TGTGCCAGCAGCCCCCTAGGCCAAGCGGGAGACAATGAGCAGTTCTTC. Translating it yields CASSPLGQAGDNEQFF.

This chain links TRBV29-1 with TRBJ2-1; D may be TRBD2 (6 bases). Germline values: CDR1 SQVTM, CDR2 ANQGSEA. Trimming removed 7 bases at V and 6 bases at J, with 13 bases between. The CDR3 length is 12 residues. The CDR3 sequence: CSGRLVSNEQFF. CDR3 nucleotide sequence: TGCAGCGGGAGACTAGTCAGCAATGAGCAGTTCTTC.

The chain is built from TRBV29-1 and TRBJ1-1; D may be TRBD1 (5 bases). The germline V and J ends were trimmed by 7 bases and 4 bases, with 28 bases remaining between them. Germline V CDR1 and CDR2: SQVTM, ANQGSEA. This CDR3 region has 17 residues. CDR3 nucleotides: TGCAGCGCCAAATCGACCGAGGGCCTTGGGACCTTCACTGAAGCTTTCTTT. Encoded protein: CSAKSTEGLGTFTEAFF. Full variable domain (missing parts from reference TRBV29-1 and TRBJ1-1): SAVISQKPSRDICQRGTSLTIQCQVDSQVTMMFWYRQQPGQSLTLIATANQGSEATYESGFVIDKFPISRPNLTFSTLTVSNMSPEDSSIYLCSAKSTEGLGTFTEAFFGQGTRLTVV.

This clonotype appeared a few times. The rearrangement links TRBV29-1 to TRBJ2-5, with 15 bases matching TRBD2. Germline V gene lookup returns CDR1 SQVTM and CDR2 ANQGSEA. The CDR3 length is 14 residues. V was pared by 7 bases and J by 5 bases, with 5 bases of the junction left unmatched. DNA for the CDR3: TGCAGCGGGCGGACTAGCGGGAGGGGGGAGACCCAGTACTTC. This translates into CSGRTSGRGETQYF.

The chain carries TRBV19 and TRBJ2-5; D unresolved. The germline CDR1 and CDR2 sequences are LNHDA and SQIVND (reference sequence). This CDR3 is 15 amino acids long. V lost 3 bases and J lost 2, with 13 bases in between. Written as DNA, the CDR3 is TGTGCCAGTAGTATCCCCCGCGACGGACAAGAGACCCAGTACTTC. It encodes CASSIPRDGQETQYF.

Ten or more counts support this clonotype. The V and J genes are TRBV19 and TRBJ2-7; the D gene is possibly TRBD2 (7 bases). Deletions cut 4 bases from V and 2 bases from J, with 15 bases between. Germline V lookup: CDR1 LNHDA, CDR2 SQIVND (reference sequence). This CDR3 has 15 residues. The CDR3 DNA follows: TGTGCCAGTAGTACGCGCCGGGGGGCTACCTACGAGCAGTACTTC. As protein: CASSTRRGATYEQYF.

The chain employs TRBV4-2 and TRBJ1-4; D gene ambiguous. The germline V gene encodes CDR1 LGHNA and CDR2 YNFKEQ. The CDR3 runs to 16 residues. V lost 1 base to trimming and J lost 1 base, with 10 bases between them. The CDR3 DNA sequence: TGTGCCAGCAGCCAAGCCTTACACCAAACTAATGAAAAACTGTTTTTT. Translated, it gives CASSQALHQTNEKLFF.

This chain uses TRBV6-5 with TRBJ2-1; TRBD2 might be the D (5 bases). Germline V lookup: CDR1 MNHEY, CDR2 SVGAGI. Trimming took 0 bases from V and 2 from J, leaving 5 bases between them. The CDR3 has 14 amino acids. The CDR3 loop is CASSYSLAYNEQFF. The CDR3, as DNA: TGTGCCAGCAGTTACTCACTAGCCTACAATGAGCAGTTCTTC.

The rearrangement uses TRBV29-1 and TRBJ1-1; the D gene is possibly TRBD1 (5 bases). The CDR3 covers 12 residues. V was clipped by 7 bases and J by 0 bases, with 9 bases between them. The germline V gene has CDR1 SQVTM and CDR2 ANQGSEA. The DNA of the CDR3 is TGCAGCGCCGGACACTTGAACACTGAAGCTTTCTTT. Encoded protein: CSAGHLNTEAFF.

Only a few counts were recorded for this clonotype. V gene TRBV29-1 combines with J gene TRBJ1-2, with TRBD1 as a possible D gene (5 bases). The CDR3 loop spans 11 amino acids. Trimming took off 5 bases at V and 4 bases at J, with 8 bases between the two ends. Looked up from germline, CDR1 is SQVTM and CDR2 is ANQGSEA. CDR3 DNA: TGCAGCGTTCGAGGGACCTATGGCTACACCTTC. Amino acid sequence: CSVRGTYGYTF.

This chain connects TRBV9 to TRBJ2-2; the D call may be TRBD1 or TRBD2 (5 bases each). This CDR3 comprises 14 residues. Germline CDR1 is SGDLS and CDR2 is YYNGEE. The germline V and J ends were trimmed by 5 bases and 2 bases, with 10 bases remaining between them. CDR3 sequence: CASSRDGNTGELFF. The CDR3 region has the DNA TGTGCCAGCAGTAGGGACGGTAACACCGGGGAGCTGTTTTTT.

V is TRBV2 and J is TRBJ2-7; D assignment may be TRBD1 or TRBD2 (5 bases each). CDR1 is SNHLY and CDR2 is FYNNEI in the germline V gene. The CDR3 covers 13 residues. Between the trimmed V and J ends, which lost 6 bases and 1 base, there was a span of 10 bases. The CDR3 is CASSDGASYEQYF. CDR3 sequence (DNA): TGTGCCAGCAGCGACGGGGCATCCTACGAGCAGTACTTC.

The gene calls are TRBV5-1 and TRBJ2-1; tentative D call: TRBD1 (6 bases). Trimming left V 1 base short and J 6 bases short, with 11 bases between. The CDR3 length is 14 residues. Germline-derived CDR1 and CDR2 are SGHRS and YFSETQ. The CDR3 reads CASSLPHRANEQFF. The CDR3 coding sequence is TGCGCCAGCAGCTTGCCCCACAGGGCCAATGAGCAGTTCTTC.

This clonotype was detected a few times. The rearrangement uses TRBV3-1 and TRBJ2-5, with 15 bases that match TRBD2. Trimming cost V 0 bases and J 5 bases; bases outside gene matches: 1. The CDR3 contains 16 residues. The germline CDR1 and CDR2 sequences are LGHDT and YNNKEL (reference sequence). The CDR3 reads CASSQDGTSGGETQYF. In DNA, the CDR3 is TGTGCCAGCAGCCAAGACGGGACTAGCGGGGGGGAGACCCAGTACTTC.

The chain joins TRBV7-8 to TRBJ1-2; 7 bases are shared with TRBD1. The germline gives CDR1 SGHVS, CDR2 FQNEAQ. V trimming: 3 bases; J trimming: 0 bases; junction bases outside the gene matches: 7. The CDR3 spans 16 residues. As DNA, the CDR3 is TGTGCCAGCAGCTTTTCACAGGGGATCCCTAACTATGGCTACACCTTC. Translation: CASSFSQGIPNYGYTF.

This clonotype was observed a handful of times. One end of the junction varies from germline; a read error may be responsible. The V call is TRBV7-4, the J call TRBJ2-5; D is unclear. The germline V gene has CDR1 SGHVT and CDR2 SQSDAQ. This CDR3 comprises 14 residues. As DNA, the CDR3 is TGTGCCAGCACCTTAGGCCGTGGGTCCGAGACCCAGTACTTC. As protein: CASTLGRGSETQYF.

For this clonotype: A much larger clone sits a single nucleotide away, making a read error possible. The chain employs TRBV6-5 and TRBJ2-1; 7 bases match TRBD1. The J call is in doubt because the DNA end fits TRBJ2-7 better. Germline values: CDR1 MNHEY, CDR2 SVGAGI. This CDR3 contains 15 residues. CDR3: CASRPTGSSYNEQYF. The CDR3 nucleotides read TGTGCCAGCAGACCGACAGGGAGCTCCTACAATGAGCAGTACTTC.

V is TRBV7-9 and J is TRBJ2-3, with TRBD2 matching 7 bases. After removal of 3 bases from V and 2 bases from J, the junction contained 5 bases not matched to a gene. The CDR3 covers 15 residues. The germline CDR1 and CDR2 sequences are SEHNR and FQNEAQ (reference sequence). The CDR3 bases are TGTGCCAGCAGCTTGGGGACTACCCACACAGATACGCAGTATTTT. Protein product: CASSLGTTHTDTQYF.